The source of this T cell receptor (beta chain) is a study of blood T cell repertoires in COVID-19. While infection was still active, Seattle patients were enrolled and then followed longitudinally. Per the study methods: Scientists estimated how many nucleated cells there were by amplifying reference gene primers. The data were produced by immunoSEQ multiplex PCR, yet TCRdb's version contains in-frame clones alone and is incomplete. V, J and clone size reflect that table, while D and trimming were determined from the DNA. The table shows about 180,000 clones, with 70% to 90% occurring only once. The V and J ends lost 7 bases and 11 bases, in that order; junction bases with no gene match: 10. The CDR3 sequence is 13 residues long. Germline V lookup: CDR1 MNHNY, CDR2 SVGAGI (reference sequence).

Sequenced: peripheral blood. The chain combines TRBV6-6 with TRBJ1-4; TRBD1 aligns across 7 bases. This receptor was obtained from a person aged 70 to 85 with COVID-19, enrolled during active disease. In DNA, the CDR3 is TGTGCCAGCACCCAGAAGACAGGGACGAAACTGTTTTTT. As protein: CASTQKTGTKLFF.